This T cell receptor beta chain appears in the sequencing data of a study of blood T cell repertoires in COVID-19. Looking at the study overall: Sites in the United States, Italy and Spain provided acute and convalescent COVID-19 samples.

CDR3 length: 17 amino acids. Germline V lookup: CDR1 SNHLY, CDR2 FYNNEI. V was shortened by 6 bases and J by 0 bases, with 18 bases between the two germline ends. Per the original data handling: It was from reference gene primer amplification that nucleated cell counts were estimated. The method was immunoSEQ multiplex PCR; TCRdb's version includes in-frame clones alone and lacks a portion of them. V and J calls and clone size are those listed in that table; D and trimming were worked out from the DNA. The repertoire holds roughly 280,000 clones, with roughly nine tenths as singletons. This clone has just a few counts.

Sequenced: peripheral blood. The source of this sequence is a man younger than 30 with active or convalescent COVID-19. This chain uses TRBV2 with TRBJ1-5; D may be TRBD1 (5 bases). The CDR3 region has the DNA TGTGCCAGCAGCCGCCGCGGGGCTGACCGTAGCAATCAGCCCCAGCATTTT. This gives the protein CASSRRGADRSNQPQHF.